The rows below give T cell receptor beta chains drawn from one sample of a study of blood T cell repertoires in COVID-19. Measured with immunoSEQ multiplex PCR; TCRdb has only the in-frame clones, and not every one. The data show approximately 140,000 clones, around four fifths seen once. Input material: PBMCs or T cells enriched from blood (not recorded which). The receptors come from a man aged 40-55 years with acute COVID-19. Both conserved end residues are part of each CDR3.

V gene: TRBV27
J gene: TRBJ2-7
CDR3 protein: CASSRGLAETYEQYF

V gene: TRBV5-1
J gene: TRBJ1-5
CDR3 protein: CASSEGTANQPQHF

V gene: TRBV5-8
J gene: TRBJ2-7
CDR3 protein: CASSLGGGRTYEQYF

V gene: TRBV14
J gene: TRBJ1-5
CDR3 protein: CASSQQAGQPQHF

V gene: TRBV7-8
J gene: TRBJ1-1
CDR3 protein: CASIRGWGDFAEAFF

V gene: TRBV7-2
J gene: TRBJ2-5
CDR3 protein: CASDLAGAVGTQYF

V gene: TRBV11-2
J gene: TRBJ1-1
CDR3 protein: CASSLTGKTEAFF

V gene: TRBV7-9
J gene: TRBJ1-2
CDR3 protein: CASSLDGQGAPSF

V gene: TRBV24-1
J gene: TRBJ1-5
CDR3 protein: CATSESGSPNQPQHF

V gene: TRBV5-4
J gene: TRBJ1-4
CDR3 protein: CASSYGTGGSTNEKLFF

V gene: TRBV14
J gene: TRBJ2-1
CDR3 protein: CASSLAGGPYGEQFF

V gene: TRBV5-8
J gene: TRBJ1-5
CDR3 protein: CASIYSPSNQPQHF

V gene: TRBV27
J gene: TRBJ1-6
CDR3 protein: CASSVGRGSYNSPLHF

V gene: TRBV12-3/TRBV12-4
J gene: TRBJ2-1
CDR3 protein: CASSVASYNEQFF

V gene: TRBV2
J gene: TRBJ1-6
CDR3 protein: CASNTGLPNSPLHF

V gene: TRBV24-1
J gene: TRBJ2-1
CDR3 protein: CATSDLGHEQFF

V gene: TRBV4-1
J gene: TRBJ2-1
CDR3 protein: CASSPGTPDNEQFF

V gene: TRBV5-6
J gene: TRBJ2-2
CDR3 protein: CASSNRLGGGELFF

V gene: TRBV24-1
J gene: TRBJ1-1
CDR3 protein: CATSDLEKAREAEAFF

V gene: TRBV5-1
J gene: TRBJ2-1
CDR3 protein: CASSALETRGNEQFF

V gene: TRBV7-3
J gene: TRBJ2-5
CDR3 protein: CASSYSSGAAGETQYF

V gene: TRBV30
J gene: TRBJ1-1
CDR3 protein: CAWSVEGGAFF

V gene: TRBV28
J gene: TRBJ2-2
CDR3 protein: CASSTGQGNTGELFF

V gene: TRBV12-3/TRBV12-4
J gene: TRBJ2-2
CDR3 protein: CASSLTSTGELFF

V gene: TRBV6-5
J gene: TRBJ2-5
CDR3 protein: CAVSRAGDQETQYF

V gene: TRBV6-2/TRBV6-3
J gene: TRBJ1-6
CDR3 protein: CASSSSDRVHLHF

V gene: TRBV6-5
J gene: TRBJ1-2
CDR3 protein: CASSSDSNYGYTF

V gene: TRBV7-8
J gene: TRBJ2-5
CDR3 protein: CASGPWRLAARKEETQYF

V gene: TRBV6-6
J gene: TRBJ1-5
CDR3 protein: CASRSPSQPQHF

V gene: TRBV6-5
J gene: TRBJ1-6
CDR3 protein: CASSYVPGRNSPLHF

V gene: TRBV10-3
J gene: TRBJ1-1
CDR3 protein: CAISGDRATNTEAFF

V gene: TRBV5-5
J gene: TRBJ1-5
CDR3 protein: CASNRSGQPFSQPQHF

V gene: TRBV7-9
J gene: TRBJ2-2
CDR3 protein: CASSLSTGGAGTGELFF

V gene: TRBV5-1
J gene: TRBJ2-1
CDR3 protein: CASSPWSSGPDNEQFF

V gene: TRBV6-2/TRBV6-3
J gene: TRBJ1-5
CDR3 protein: CASSQEALNQPQHF

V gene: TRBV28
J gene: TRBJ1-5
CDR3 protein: CASVTRGNQPQHF

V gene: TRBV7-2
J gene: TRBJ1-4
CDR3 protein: CASSSGQGNEKLFF

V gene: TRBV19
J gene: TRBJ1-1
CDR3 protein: CASRFRENTEAFF

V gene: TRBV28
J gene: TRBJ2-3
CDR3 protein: CASSLWGGAGGPDTQYF

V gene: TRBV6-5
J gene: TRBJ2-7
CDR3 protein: CASRGLAGDDEQYF

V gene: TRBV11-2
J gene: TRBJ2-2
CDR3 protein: CASSPDRGLGNTGELFF

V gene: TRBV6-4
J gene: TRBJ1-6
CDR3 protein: CASSEGGSYNSPLHF